Listed here are 8 T cell receptor beta chains from one sample, sequenced in a study of CD8 T cells in Susac syndrome. With random hexamers, reverse transcription was performed on about 0.5 to 1 ug of RNA. TCRdb re-called the immunoSEQ multiplex PCR reads through MiXCR, storing one row per CDR3 protein. Of 180,000 or so distinct CDR3 sequences listed, 90% to 95% are singletons. Material: CD4+ T cells from PBMCs. These receptors were obtained from a human donor in good health.

The chain is built from TRBV5-1 and TRBJ2-5; 11 bases are shared with TRBD1. The CDR3 is made up of 14 amino acids. Germline assignment: CDR1 SGHRS and CDR2 YFSETQ. Trimming took 6 bases from V and 4 from J; bases not matched to a gene: 5. The CDR3 nucleotides are TGCGCCAGCATCGCCGGGACAGGGGGAGAGACCCAGTACTTC. It yields the protein CASIAGTGGETQYF.

V is TRBV20-1 and J is TRBJ1-2; 7 bases are shared with TRBD1. Germline V gene lookup returns CDR1 DFQATT and CDR2 SNEGSKA (reference sequence). Trimming took 4 bases from V and 4 from J; bases not matched to a gene: 9. The length of the CDR3 is 14 residues. CDR3: CSATLQGFSYGYTF. DNA for the CDR3: TGCAGTGCTACCCTACAGGGGTTTAGCTATGGCTACACCTTC.

The chain joins TRBV15 to TRBJ2-7, with TRBD2 as a possible D gene (5 bases). The CDR3 is 12 residues long. Trimming pared 3 bases from V and 6 bases from J, leaving 9 bases between. CDR1 and CDR2 (germline): LNHNV, YYDKDF (reference sequence). This chain's CDR3 is CATSRRAAEQYF. The DNA for the CDR3 is TGTGCCACCAGCAGGAGAGCGGCCGAGCAGTACTTC.

The CDR3 sequence: CASSVGFRETQYF. The CDR3 bases are TGTGCCAGCAGTGTGGGGTTCCGGGAGACCCAGTACTTC. The chain combines TRBV9 with TRBJ2-5; no definite D call. V lost 5 bases to trimming and J lost 5 bases, with 13 bases between them. CDR1 is SGDLS, CDR2 YYNGEE, per germline. The length of the CDR3 is 13 residues.

This chain links TRBV13 with TRBJ2-7; no firm D call. Germline loops: CDR1 PRHDT, CDR2 FYEKMQ (reference sequence). V lost 3 bases to trimming and J lost 0 bases, with 12 bases between them. CDR3 length equals 15 residues. This CDR3 reads CASSFRSASSYEQYF. CDR3 DNA sequence: TGTGCCAGCAGCTTCAGGTCCGCGAGCTCCTACGAGCAGTACTTC.

J is TRBJ1-6 and V is TRBV20-1, with 8 nucleotides matching TRBD1. Trimming removed 5 bases from V and 7 bases from J; junction bases left unmatched: 7. Germline loops: CDR1 DFQATT, CDR2 SNEGSKA (reference sequence). The CDR3 runs to 14 residues. The CDR3 DNA follows: TGCAGTGCTCCGGACAGGGTACGGAATTCACCCCTCCACTTT. Translated, it gives CSAPDRVRNSPLHF.

This rearrangement joins TRBV29-1 to TRBJ1-5; 9 nucleotides align to TRBD1. V shed 6 bases and J 0 bases; nucleotides not matched to a gene: 3. The CDR3 totals 14 residues. CDR1 and CDR2 (germline): SQVTM, ANQGSEA. The CDR3 sequence is CSVVQGASNQPQHF. For the CDR3, the DNA is TGCAGCGTAGTACAGGGGGCTAGCAATCAGCCCCAGCATTTT.

This sequence joins TRBV3-1 and TRBJ2-1; D not resolved. Trimming took off 1 base at V and 9 bases at J, with 10 bases between the two ends. The CDR3 has 13 residues. Germline-derived CDR1 and CDR2 are LGHDT and YNNKEL (reference sequence). The CDR3 coding sequence is TGTGCCAGCAGCCAAGGTAGACGCGGTGAGCAGTTCTTC. This encodes CASSQGRRGEQFF.